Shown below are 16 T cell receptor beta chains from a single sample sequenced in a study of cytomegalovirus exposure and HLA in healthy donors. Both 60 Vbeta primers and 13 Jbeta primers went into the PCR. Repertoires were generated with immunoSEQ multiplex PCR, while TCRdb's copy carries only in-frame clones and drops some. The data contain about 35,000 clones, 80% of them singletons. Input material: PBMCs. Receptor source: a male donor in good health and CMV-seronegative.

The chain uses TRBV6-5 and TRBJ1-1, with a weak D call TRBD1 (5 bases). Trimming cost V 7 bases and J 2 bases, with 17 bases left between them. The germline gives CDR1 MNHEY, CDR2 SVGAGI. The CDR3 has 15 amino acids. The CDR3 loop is CASNTRLGANTEAFF. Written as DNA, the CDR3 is TGTGCCAGCAACACGCGGTTAGGGGCCAACACTGAAGCTTTCTTT.

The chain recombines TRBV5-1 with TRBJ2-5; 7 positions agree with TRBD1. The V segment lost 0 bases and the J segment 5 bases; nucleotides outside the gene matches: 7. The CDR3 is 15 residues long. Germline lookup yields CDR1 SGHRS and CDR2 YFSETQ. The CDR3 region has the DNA TGCGCCAGCAGCTTGGGGCCTCAGGGGGACGAGACCCAGTACTTC. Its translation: CASSLGPQGDETQYF.

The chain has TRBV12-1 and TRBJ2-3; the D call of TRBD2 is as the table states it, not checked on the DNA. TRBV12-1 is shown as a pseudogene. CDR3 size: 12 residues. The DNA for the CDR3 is TGTGCCAGCAGTCTCCGGGGAGATACGCAGTATTTT. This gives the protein CASSLRGDTQYF.

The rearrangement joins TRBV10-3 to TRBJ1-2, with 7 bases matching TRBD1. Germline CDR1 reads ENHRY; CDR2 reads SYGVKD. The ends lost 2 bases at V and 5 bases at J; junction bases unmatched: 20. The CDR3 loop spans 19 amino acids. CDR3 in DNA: TGTGCCATCAGTGAGAGGTGGCCTCCTAGTCCGGGACAGCTTTATGGCTACACCTTC. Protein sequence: CAISERWPPSPGQLYGYTF.

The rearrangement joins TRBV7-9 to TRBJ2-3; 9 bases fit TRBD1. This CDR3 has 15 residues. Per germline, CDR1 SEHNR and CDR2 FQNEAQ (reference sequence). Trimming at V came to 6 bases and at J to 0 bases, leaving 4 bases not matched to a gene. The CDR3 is CASSSGQGSTDTQYF. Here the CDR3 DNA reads TGTGCCAGCAGTTCAGGACAGGGGAGCACAGATACGCAGTATTTT.

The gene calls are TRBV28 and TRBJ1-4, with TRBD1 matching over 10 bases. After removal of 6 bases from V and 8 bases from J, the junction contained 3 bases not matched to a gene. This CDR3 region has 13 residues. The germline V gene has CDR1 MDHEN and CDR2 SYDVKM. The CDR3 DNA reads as TGTGCCAGCAGGGGGACAGGGGCCGAAAAACTGTTTTTT. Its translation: CASRGTGAEKLFF.

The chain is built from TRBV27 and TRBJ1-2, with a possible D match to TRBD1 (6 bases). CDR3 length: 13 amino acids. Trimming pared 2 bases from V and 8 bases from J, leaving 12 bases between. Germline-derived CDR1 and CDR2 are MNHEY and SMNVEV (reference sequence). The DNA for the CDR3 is TGTGCCAGCAGTTTAAGGGGGAGAGGGGGCTACACCTTC. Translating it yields CASSLRGRGGYTF.

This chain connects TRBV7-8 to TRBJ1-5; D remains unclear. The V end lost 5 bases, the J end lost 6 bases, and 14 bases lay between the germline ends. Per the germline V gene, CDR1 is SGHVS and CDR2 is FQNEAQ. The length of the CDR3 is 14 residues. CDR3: CASSPSPDTQPQHF. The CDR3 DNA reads TGTGCCAGCAGCCCGAGCCCAGACACTCAGCCCCAGCATTTT.

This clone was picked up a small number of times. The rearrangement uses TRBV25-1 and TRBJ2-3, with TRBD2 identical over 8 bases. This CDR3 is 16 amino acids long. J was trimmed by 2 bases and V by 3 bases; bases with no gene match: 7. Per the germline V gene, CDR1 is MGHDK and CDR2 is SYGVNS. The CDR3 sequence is CASSDGSGGATDTQYF. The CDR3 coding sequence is TGTGCCAGCAGTGACGGTTCGGGGGGGGCCACAGATACGCAGTATTTT.

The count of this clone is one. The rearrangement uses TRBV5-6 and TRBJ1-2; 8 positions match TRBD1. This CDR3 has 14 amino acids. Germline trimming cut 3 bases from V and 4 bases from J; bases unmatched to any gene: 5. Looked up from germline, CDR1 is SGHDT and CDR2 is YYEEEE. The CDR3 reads CASSSGTGAYGYTF. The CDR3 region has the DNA TGTGCCAGCAGCTCCGGGACAGGCGCCTATGGCTACACCTTC.

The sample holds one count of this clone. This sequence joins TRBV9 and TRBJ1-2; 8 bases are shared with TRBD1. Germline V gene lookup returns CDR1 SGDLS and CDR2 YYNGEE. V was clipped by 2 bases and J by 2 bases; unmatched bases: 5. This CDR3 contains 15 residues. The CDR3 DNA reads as TGTGCCAGCAGCGTTGACAGGGGCCACAACTATGGCTACACCTTC. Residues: CASSVDRGHNYGYTF.

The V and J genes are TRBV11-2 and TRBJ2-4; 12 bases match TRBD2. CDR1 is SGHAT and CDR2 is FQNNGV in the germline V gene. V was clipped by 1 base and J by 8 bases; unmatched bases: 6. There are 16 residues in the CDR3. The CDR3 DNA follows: TGTGCCAGCAGCTTAGCTGTACTAGCGGGGGGCCACATTCAGTACTTC. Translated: CASSLAVLAGGHIQYF. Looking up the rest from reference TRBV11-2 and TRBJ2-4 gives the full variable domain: EAGVAQSPRYKIIEKRQSVAFWCNPISGHATLYWYQQILGQGPKLLIQFQNNGVVDDSQLPKDRFSAERLKGVDSTLKIQPAKLEDSAVYLCASSLAVLAGGHIQYFGAGTRLSVL.

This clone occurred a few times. In DNA form, the CDR3 reads TGTGCCAGCAGCGGAACTGAACAGGGAAATGGCTACACCTTC. Amino acid sequence: CASSGTEQGNGYTF. The chain joins TRBV5-4 to TRBJ1-2, with D possibly matching TRBD1 (6 bases). V was clipped by 4 bases and J by 6 bases, with 16 bases between them. The length of the CDR3 is 14 residues. Germline assignment: CDR1 SGHNT and CDR2 YYREEE (reference sequence). The whole variable domain, remainder taken from reference TRBV5-4 and TRBJ1-2, is ETGVTQSPTHLIKTRGQQVTLRCSSQSGHNTVSWYQQALGQGPQFIFQYYREEENGRGNFPPRFSGLQFPNYSSELNVNALELDDSALYLCASSGTEQGNGYTFGSGTRLTVV.

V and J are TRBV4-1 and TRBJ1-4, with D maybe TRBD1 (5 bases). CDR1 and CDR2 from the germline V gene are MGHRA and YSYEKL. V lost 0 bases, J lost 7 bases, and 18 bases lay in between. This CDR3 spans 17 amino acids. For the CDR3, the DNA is TGCGCCAGCAGCCAAGATCCATCCCGGGGGTCGTTTGAAAAACTGTTTTTT. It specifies CASSQDPSRGSFEKLFF.

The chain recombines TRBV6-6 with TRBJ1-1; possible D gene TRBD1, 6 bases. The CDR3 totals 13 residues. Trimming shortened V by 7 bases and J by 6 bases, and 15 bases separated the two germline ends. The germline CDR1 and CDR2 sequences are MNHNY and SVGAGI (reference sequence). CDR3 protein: CASIGQWGAEAFF. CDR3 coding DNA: TGTGCCAGCATCGGACAGTGGGGAGCTGAAGCTTTCTTT.

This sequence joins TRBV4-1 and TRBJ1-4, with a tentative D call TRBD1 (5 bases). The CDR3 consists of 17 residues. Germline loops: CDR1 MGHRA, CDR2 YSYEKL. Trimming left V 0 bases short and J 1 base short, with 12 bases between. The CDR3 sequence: CASSQDTIQGTNEKLFF. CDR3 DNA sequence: TGCGCCAGCAGCCAAGATACCATTCAGGGAACTAATGAAAAACTGTTTTTT.